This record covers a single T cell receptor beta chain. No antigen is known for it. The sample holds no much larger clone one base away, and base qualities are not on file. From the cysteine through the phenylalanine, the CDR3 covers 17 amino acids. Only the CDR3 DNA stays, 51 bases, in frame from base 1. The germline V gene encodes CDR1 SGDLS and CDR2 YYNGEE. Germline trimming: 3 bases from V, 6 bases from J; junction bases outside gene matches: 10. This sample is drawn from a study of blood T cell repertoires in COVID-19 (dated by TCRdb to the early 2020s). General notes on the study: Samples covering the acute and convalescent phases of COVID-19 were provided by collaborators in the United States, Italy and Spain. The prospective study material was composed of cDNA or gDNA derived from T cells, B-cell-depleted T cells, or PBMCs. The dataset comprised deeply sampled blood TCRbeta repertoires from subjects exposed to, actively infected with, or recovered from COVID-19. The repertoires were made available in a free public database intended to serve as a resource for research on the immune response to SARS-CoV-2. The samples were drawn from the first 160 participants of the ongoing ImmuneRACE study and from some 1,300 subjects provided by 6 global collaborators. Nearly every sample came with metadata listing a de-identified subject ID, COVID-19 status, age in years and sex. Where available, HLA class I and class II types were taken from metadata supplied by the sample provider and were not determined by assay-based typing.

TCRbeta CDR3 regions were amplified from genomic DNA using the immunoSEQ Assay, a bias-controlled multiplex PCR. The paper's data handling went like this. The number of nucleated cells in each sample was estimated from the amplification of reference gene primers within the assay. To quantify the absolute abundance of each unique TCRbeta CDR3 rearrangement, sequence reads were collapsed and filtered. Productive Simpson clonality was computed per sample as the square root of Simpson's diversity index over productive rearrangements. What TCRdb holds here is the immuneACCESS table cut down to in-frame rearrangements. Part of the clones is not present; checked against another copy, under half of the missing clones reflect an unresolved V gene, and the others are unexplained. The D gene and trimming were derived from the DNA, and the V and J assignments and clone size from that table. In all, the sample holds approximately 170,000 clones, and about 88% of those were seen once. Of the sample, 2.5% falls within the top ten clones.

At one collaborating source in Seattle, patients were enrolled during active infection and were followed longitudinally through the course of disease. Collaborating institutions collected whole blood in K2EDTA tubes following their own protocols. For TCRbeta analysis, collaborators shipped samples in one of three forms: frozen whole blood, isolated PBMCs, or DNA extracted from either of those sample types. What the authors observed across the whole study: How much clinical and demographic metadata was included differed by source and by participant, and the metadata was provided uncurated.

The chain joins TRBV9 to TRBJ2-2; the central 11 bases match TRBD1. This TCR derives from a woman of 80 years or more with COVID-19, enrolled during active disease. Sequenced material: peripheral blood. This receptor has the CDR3 CASSAQPGQGVAGELFF. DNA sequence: TGTGCCAGCAGCGCCCAACCGGGACAGGGGGTCGCCGGGGAGCTGTTTTTT.